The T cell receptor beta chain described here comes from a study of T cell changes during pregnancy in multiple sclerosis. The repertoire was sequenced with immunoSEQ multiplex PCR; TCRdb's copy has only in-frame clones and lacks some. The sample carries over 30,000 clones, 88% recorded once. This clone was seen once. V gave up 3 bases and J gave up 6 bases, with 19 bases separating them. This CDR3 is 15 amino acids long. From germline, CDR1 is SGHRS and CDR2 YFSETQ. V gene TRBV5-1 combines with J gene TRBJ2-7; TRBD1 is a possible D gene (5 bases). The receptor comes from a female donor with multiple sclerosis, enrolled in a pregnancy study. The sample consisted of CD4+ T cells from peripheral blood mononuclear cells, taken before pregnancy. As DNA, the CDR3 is TGCGCCAGCAGCTCAGTCCCGGTACAGGCCCCCGAGCAGTACTTC. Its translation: CASSSVPVQAPEQYF.